Listed below are T cell receptor beta chains from one sample, sequenced in a study of identical twins. TCRdb called the 5' RACE reads again in MiXCR, with one record for every CDR3 protein. The sample yields some 240,000 distinct CDR3 sequences, roughly 10% seen once. Sequencing input: memory T cells sorted from blood. These receptors originate from a man between 45 and 60 years old in good health. The CDR3 runs from the conserved cysteine through the conserved F or W. Fields, in order: CDR3 DNA, CDR3 protein, D gene, V gene, J gene, clone size. The D gene is left open where the match is weak. Clone size is not always given. Where it is, it says once, few, many or a class for expanded clones.

DNA: TGCAGTGCTAGAGATTCTAGCGGGGGCACAGATACGCAGTATTTT; CDR3: CSARDSSGGTDTQYF; D: TRBD2; V: TRBV20-1; J: TRBJ2-3; size: many
DNA: TGCGCCAGCAGCTTGGAGTGGTCCAGGGGGAGCGATGGCTACACCTTC; CDR3: CASSLEWSRGSDGYTF; D: TRBD1; V: TRBV5-1; J: TRBJ1-2; size: few
DNA: TGTGCCAGCCGGCGTGGAAACACCATATATTTT; CDR3: CASRRGNTIYF; D: -; V: TRBV6-5; J: TRBJ1-3; size: few
DNA: TGCAGTGATAGAGATTTGGGGGGGCTGCAGTACTTC; CDR3: CSDRDLGGLQYF; D: -; V: TRBV20-1; J: TRBJ2-7; size: -
DNA: TGCAGTGCTAGTGTACAGACCCAGTACTTC; CDR3: CSASVQTQYF; D: -; V: TRBV20-1; J: TRBJ2-5; size: many
DNA: TGTGCCAGCAGCATCGGGTTCAATGAGCAGTTCTTC; CDR3: CASSIGFNEQFF; D: -; V: TRBV7-2; J: TRBJ2-1; size: few
DNA: TGTGCCAGCAGCCCCTCCCGACAGGCTTACATTCAGTACTTC; CDR3: CASSPSRQAYIQYF; D: -; V: TRBV6-2/TRBV6-3; J: TRBJ2-4; size: many
DNA: TGTGCCAGCAGCTTATGGAGCGGGGGGGCGTGGGAGCAGTTCTTC; CDR3: CASSLWSGGAWEQFF; D: TRBD2; V: TRBV7-9; J: TRBJ2-1; size: many
DNA: TGTGCCAGCAGCTTTCCGGGACAGGCGTACACCGGGGAGCTGTTTTTT; CDR3: CASSFPGQAYTGELFF; D: TRBD1; V: TRBV7-9; J: TRBJ2-2; size: many
DNA: TGTGCCAGCAGCCGCCCGGGGGTCTCCTATGGCTACACCTTC; CDR3: CASSRPGVSYGYTF; D: -; V: TRBV7-8; J: TRBJ1-2; size: few
DNA: TGTGCCAGCAGTTACTGGCAGGGCGTCACCGGGGAGCTGTTTTTT; CDR3: CASSYWQGVTGELFF; D: -; V: TRBV6-5; J: TRBJ2-2; size: many
DNA: TGTGCCATCAGCGGGACAGCCTATGGCTACACCTTC; CDR3: CAISGTAYGYTF; D: TRBD1; V: TRBV10-3; J: TRBJ1-2; size: many
DNA: TGTGCCAGCAGCCAATCGGGATGGGGGGGGTACGAGCAGTACTTC; CDR3: CASSQSGWGGYEQYF; D: TRBD2; V: TRBV3-1; J: TRBJ2-7; size: many
DNA: TGTGCCAGCAGTAGACCACAGGGCAACACCGGGGAGCTGTTTTTT; CDR3: CASSRPQGNTGELFF; D: -; V: TRBV12-3/TRBV12-4; J: TRBJ2-2; size: few